Presented here are 20 T cell receptor beta chains from one specimen sequenced in a study of tumor-infiltrating lymphocytes in primary liver carcinoma. Using a constant-region primer together with ProtoScript II reverse transcriptase, TCR beta cDNA was made from about 500 ng of total RNA. Nested multiplex PCR, run for three rounds with slightly modified ARM-PCR, yielded TCR beta libraries. The first two PCR rounds used TRBV1-TRBV30 forward primers with a C-beta reverse primer, about 10 cycles each. Using its own MiXCR run on the multiplex PCR reads, TCRdb lists one record per CDR3 protein. Of 100,000 to 150,000 distinct CDR3 sequences in the sample, around 64% were seen once. Extraction of RNA together with DNA used about 17-30 mg of unsorted bulk tissue. The sample comprised liver tumor tissue from sampling region 3. This sample's subset: tumor region T3, left-lateral pole. The receptor source for this set is a woman aged 55-69 years with primary liver carcinoma and hepatitis B virus infection.

As regards this clonotype: The germline gene is not matched at one end of the junction; a read error may be the cause. The V and J genes are TRBV11-1 and TRBJ2-7, with 10 bases aligning to TRBD2. The CDR3 runs 14 residues. The V gene's germline CDR1 is SGHAT and CDR2 FQDESV (reference sequence). The CDR3 protein is CANSLDLAGVEQYF. The CDR3 bases are TGTGCCAACAGCTTAGACCTAGCGGGAGTCGAGCAGTACTTT. Full variable domain (remainder filled in from reference TRBV11-1 and TRBJ2-7): EAEVAQSPRYKITEKSQAVAFWCDPISGHATLYWYRQILGQGPELLVQFQDESVVDDSQLPKDRFSAERLKGVDSTLKIQPAELGDSAMYLCANSLDLAGVEQYFGPGTRLTVT.

This clonotype has more than one count but fewer than ten. J is TRBJ1-5 and V is TRBV28; 8 nucleotides line up with TRBD1. After removal of 6 bases from V and 5 bases from J, the junction contained 6 bases not matched to a gene. The CDR3 runs 14 residues. Germline CDR1 MDHEN, CDR2 SYDVKM. CDR3 sequence (DNA): TGTGCCAGCAGCCCACAGGGGGTCGATCAGCCCCAGCATTTT. This encodes CASSPQGVDQPQHF.

This clonotype has a single count. This rearrangement joins TRBV20-1 to TRBJ2-1; 7 bases agree with TRBD2. This CDR3 is 14 amino acids long. Germline CDR1 and CDR2: DFQATT and SNEGSKA (reference sequence). V shed 2 bases, J shed 8 bases, and the junction held 9 bases outside the gene matches. This CDR3 reads CSARLGGSVDEQFF. The CDR3 DNA reads TGCAGTGCTAGACTAGGCGGGAGCGTCGATGAGCAGTTCTTC.

This clonotype was observed at least ten times. V usage is TRBV28 and J usage is TRBJ2-7, with D maybe TRBD2 (6 bases). Looked up from germline, CDR1 is MDHEN and CDR2 is SYDVKM. The CDR3 length is 15 residues. V lost 5 bases and J lost 0, with 14 bases in between. The CDR3 loop reads CASSSRTTISYEQYF. The CDR3 DNA sequence: TGTGCCAGCAGTAGTCGGACTACAATCTCCTACGAGCAGTACTTC.

This clonotype was detected many times. The J gene is TRBJ2-3, the V gene TRBV5-4, with D perhaps matching TRBD1 (6 bases). V lost 4 bases and J 3 bases, leaving 12 bases between the germline ends. CDR3 length: 14 amino acids. Germline V gene sequence: CDR1 SGHNT, CDR2 YYREEE (reference sequence). CDR3 loop: CASSIEQGTDTQYF. Here the CDR3 DNA reads TGTGCCAGCAGCATAGAACAGGGAACAGATACGCAGTATTTT.

The chain is built from TRBV5-1 and TRBJ2-1; D unresolved. The CDR3 consists of 12 residues. Germline CDR1 and CDR2: SGHRS and YFSETQ. V dropped 0 bases and J dropped 8 bases, with 6 bases sitting between them. Here the CDR3 reads CASSLAYYEQFF. The CDR3 coding sequence is TGCGCCAGCAGCTTGGCTTACTATGAGCAGTTCTTC.

Comments on this clonotype: A read error may account for a junction end that differs from germline. The V gene is TRBV5-4, the J gene TRBJ1-1; D gene unclear. This CDR3 has 14 amino acids. The germline V gene encodes CDR1 SGHNT and CDR2 YYREEE (reference sequence). For the CDR3, the DNA is TGTGCCAGCAGCTTGGGGGCGAGGAACACTGAAGCTTCCTTT. Translation: CASSLGARNTEASF.

About this clonotype: The germline gene is not matched at one end of the junction; a read error may be the cause. The V and J genes are TRBV5-6 and TRBJ1-2, with no clear D. Germline loops: CDR1 SGHDT, CDR2 YYEEEE. This CDR3 has 14 amino acids. The CDR3 here is CANSLRLGKRSYTF. CDR3 sequence (DNA): TGTGCCAACAGCCTCCGCCTGGGGAAGAGGAGCTACACCTTC.

For this clonotype: This may be a read error: a much more frequent sequence differs by one nucleotide. It is likely a read error, because the conserved phenylalanine at the end of the CDR3 is missing. V usage is TRBV5-1 and J usage is TRBJ2-7; 10 bases match TRBD2. The junction had 7 bases not matched to a gene; V was cut back by 3 bases and J by 4 bases. Germline values: CDR1 SGHRS, CDR2 YFSETQ. This CDR3 contains 15 residues. The CDR3 DNA is TGCGCCAGCAGCTGGGGACTAGCGCAGAAATACGAGCAGTACATC. Translated, it gives CASSWGLAQKYEQYI.

This clonotype was seen only once. The junction and the germline gene differ at one end; a read error may be behind it. The chain couples TRBV30 to TRBJ1-2; D is ambiguous. The germline V gene encodes CDR1 GTSNPN and CDR2 SVGIG (reference sequence). The CDR3 has 13 amino acids. The CDR3 coding sequence is TGTGCCTGGGGTCCCGATATTAACTATGGCTACACTTTC. Translating gives CAWGPDINYGYTF.

Regarding this clonotype: Germline and junction disagree at one end, which may indicate a read error. The chain uses TRBV7-9 and TRBJ1-1; the match to TRBD1 covers 9 bases. CDR1 and CDR2 from the germline V gene are SEHNR and FQNEAQ (reference sequence). The CDR3 has 18 residues. Written as DNA, the CDR3 is TGCGCCAGCAGCTTAGACTTACAGGGGGCTGTTAAATTCACTGAAGCTTTCTTT. It specifies CASSLDLQGAVKFTEAFF.

Comment on this clonotype: The CDR3 ends on some other residue instead of the conserved phenylalanine or tryptophan, so this is likely a read error. Because the CDR3's place on the DNA is in doubt, the DNA is left out and the CDR3 is given as listed by TCRdb. This chain links TRBV29-1 with TRBJ2-7; TRBD2, as called in the table, went unchecked against the DNA. The CDR3 contains 11 residues when both ends are counted. The V gene's germline CDR1 is SQVTM and CDR2 ANQGSEA. The CDR3 loop reads CSSRDSGEQYS.

With respect to this clonotype: The junction departs from germline at one end; a sequencing error may be responsible. The chain's CDR3 is CASSPRSGLIAKYIQYF. The CDR3 nucleotides are TGTGCCAGCAGCCCCCGCTCAGGGTTGATAGCCAAATACATTCAGTACTTC. The chain employs TRBV11-2 and TRBJ2-4; perhaps TRBD1 as D (5 bases). The germline gives CDR1 SGHAT, CDR2 FQNNGV. CDR3 length: 17 residues.

In regard to this clonotype: A much more abundant neighbour one base away suggests this may be a read error. The rearrangement links TRBV6-1 to TRBJ1-4; TRBD1 matches 10 bases. From germline, CDR1 is MNHNS and CDR2 SASEGT. V was pared by 4 bases and J by 6 bases, with 11 bases of the junction left unmatched. The CDR3 loop spans 17 amino acids. The CDR3 loop reads CASSGPSRGTGDEKLFF. DNA for the CDR3: TGTGCCAGCAGTGGACCCAGCCGCGGGACAGGGGATGAAAAACTGTTTTTT.

In the case of this clonotype: The junction differs from germline at one of its ends, possibly a read error. The chain carries TRBV7-8 and TRBJ2-1; D possibly corresponds to TRBD1 (5 bases). CDR3 size: 15 residues. Germline V gives CDR1 SGHVS, CDR2 FQNEAQ. For the CDR3, the DNA is TGTGCCAGCAGCTTGGGGCGGTCCACCTACAAAGAGCAGTTCTTC. Residues: CASSLGRSTYKEQFF.

About this clonotype: At one of its ends the junction is not consistent with the germline gene, which may arise from a read error. This rearrangement joins TRBV30 to TRBJ2-5; TRBD2 is a possible D gene (5 bases). This CDR3 has 15 amino acids. CDR1 and CDR2 (germline): GTSNPN, SVGIG (reference sequence). The CDR3 nucleotides are TGTGCCCGGAGTTTCGCACTAGGACACCAAGAGACCCAGTACTTC. This sequence encodes CARSFALGHQETQYF.

This clonotype showed up many times. The chain has TRBV6-6 and TRBJ1-6, with 9 positions matching TRBD1. This CDR3 spans 15 amino acids. The V segment lost 7 bases and the J segment 7 bases; nucleotides outside the gene matches: 8. Looked up from germline, CDR1 is MNHNY and CDR2 is SVGAGI (reference sequence). CDR3 sequence (DNA): TGTGCCAGCATATCTGGGACAGGGTGGAATTCACCCCTCCACTTT. Its protein is CASISGTGWNSPLHF.

On this clonotype: One base away lies a much larger clone, so this may be a sequencing read error. V usage is TRBV6-5 and J usage is TRBJ2-1, with no clear D. Germline V gene sequence: CDR1 MNHEY, CDR2 SVGAGI. The CDR3 runs 15 residues. V shed 0 bases and J shed 0 bases, with 6 bases lying between them. The CDR3 reads CASSYSESSYNEQFF. The CDR3 DNA is TGTGCCAGCAGTTACTCCGAGAGCTCCTACAATGAGCAGTTCTTC.

Concerning this clonotype: One end of the junction varies from germline; a read error may be responsible. The chain has TRBV29-1 and TRBJ2-3, with 9 positions matching TRBD1. CDR1 SQVTM and CDR2 ANQGSEA come from the germline V gene. CDR3 length equals 13 residues. The CDR3 is CSVDRGGTDKQYF. CDR3 coding DNA: TGCAGCGTGGACAGGGGAGGGACAGATAAGCAGTATTTT.

The V call is TRBV24-1, the J call TRBJ1-1; perhaps TRBD1 as D (5 bases). The V and J ends lost 4 bases and 0 bases respectively, with 8 bases between them. CDR3 length: 14 residues. Per germline, CDR1 KGHDR and CDR2 SFDVKD. CDR3 loop: CATSEGRMNTEAFF. Written as DNA, the CDR3 is TGTGCCACCAGTGAGGGACGGATGAACACTGAAGCTTTCTTT.